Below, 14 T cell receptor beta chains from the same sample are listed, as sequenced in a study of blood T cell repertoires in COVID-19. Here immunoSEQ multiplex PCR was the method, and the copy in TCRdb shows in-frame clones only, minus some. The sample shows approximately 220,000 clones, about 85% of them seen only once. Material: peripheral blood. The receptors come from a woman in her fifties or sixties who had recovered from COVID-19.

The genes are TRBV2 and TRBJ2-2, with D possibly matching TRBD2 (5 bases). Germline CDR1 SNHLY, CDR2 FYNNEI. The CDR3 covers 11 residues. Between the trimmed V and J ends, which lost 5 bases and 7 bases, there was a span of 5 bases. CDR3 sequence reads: CASSRDGELFF. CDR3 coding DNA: TGTGCCAGCAGTCGGGACGGGGAGCTGTTTTTT. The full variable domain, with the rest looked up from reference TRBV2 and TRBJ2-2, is EPEVTQTPSHQVTQMGQEVILRCVPISNHLYFYWYRQILGQKVEFLVSFYNNEISEKSEIFDDQFSVERPDGSNFTLKIRSTKLEDSAMYFCASSRDGELFFGEGSRLTVL.

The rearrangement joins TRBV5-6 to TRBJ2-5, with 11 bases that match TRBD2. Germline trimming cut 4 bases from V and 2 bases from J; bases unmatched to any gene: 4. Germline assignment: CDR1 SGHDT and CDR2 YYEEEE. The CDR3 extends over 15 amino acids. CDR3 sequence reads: CASSGLAGGQETQYF. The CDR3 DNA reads TGTGCCAGCAGCGGGCTAGCGGGGGGACAAGAGACCCAGTACTTC.

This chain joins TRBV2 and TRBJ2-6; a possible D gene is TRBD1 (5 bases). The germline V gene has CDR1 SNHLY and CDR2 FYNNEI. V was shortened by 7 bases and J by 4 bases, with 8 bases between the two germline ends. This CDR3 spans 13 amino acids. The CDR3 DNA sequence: TGTGCCAGCAAAAGACAGGGGGCCAACGTCCTGACTTTC. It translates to CASKRQGANVLTF.

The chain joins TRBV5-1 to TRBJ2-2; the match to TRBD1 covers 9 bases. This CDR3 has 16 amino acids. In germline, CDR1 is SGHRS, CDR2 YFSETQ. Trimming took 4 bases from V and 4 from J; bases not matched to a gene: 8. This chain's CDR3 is CASSRAGQGITGELFF. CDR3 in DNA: TGCGCCAGCAGCCGGGCGGGACAGGGTATCACCGGGGAGCTGTTTTTT. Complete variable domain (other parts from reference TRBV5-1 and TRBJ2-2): KAGVTQTPRYLIKTRGQQVTLSCSPISGHRSVSWYQQTPGQGLQFLFEYFSETQRNKGNFPGRFSGRQFSNSRSEMNVSTLELGDSALYLCASSRAGQGITGELFFGEGSRLTVL.

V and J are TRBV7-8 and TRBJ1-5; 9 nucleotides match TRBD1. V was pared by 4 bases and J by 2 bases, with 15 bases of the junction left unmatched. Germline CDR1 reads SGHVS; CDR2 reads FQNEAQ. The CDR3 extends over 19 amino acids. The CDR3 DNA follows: TGTGCCAGCAGCTCTACCGGGACAGGGCTGATTTTGGGCAATCAGCCCCAGCATTTT. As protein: CASSSTGTGLILGNQPQHF.

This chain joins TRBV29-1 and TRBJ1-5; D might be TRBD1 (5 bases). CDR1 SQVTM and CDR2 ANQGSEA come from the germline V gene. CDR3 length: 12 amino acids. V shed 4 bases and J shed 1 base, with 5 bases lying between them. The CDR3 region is CSVGQSNQPQHF. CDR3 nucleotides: TGCAGCGTTGGACAGAGCAATCAGCCCCAGCATTTT.

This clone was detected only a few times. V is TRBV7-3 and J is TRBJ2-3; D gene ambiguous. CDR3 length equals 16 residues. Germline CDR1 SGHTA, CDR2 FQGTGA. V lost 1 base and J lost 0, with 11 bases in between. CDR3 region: CASSLKAGSSTDTQYF. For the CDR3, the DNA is TGTGCCAGCAGCTTAAAGGCAGGCTCTAGCACAGATACGCAGTATTTT.

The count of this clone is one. The CDR3 region has the DNA TGTGCCAGCAGTTCGAGCTCCTACGAGCAGTACTTC. This gives the protein CASSSSSYEQYF. The V gene is TRBV5-6, the J gene TRBJ2-7; D uncertain. CDR3 length equals 12 residues. The germline V gene has CDR1 SGHDT and CDR2 YYEEEE. The V end was cut by 5 bases, the J end by 0 bases, with 6 bases between.

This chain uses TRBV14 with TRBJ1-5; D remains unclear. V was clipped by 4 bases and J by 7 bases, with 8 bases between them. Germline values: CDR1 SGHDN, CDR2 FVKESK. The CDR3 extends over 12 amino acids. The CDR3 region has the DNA TGTGCCAGCAGCCCAGTACGCCAGCCCCAGCATTTT. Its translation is CASSPVRQPQHF.

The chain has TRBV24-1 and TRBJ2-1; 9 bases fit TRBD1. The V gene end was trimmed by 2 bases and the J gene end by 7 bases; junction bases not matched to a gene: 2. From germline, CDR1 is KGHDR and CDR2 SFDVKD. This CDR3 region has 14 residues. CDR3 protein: CATSDSDRGNEQFF. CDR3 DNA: TGTGCCACCAGTGATTCGGACAGGGGAAATGAGCAGTTCTTC.

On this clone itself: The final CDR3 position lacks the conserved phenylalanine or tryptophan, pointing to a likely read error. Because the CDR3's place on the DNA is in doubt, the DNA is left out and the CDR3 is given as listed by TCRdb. CDR3 in amino acids: CASSLGRQEL. The rearrangement joins TRBV6-2 or TRBV6-3 to TRBJ2-7; TRBD1 is taken as the D call from the table, unchecked against the DNA. Germline CDR1 and CDR2: MNHEY and SVGEGT. Counting both end residues, the CDR3 totals 10 amino acids.

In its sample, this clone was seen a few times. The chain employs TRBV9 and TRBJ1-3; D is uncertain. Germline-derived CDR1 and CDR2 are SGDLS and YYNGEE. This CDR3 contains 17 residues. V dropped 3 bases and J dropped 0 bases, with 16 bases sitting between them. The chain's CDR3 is CASSAPLGGSSGNTIYF. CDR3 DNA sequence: TGTGCCAGCAGCGCCCCCCTCGGCGGCTCCTCTGGAAACACCATATATTTT. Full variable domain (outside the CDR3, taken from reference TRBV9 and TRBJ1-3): DSGVTQTPKHLITATGQRVTLRCSPRSGDLSVYWYQQSLDQGLQFLIQYYNGEERAKGNILERFSAQQFPDLHSELNLSSLELGDSALYFCASSAPLGGSSGNTIYFGEGSWLTVV.

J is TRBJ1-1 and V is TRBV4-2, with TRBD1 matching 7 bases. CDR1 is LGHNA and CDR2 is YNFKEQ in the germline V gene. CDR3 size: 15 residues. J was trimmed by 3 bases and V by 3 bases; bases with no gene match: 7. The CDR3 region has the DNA TGTGCCAGCAGCCAGGTGGGACAGCCGCACACTGAAGCTTTCTTT. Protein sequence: CASSQVGQPHTEAFF.

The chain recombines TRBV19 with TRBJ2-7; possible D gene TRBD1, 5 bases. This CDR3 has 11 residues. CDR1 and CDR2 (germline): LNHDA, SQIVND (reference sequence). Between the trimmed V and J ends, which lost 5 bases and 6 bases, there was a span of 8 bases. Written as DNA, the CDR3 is TGTGCCAGTAGTCAGGGTCCCGAGCAGTACTTC. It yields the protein CASSQGPEQYF.